By share, the clone carrying this T cell receptor (beta chain) ranks as medium-sized. Its matching antigen is unknown. Trimming shortened V by 5 bases and J by 4 bases, and 9 bases separated the two germline ends. The CDR3 extends over 13 amino acids. Germline V lookup: CDR1 SGHTA, CDR2 FQGNSA. Sequencing of cultured CD4+ T cell DNA used the Oncomine TCR Beta short-read assay. TCRdb used MiXCR to reprocess the PCR reads, holding one entry per CDR3 protein. The data show 10,000 or so distinct CDR3 sequences, around 55% seen once. The sample belongs to a study of vaccination and CD4 T cells after COVID-19. The treatment: roughly 11-day PBMC culture with coronavirus spike peptide pools or control peptides (ViraFEST assay).

The J gene is TRBJ1-5, the V gene TRBV7-2, with D maybe TRBD1 (5 bases). What was sequenced was CD4+ T cells from blood, cultured in vitro. This TCR was recovered from a human donor who had recovered from COVID-19. The CDR3 DNA follows: TGTGCCAGCAGCGTTCGGGGGAATCAGCCCCAGCATTTT. Residues: CASSVRGNQPQHF.